This T cell receptor beta chain is drawn from a study of blood T cell repertoires in COVID-19. CDR1 MNHEY and CDR2 SVGAGI come from the germline V gene. V lost 2 bases to trimming and J lost 8 bases, with 10 bases between them. CDR3 size: 14 residues. This table comes from immunoSEQ multiplex PCR, and its TCRdb copy is limited to in-frame clones, with some not included. The sample records approximately 500,000 clones, about 91% being singletons. The chain employs TRBV6-5 and TRBJ1-6, with TRBD1 as a possible D gene (6 bases). What was sequenced was peripheral blood. The source is a man aged 18 to 29 with COVID-19, enrolled during active disease. The CDR3 nucleotides read TGTGCCAGCAGTTACCGGACAGAGTATTCACCCCTCCACTTT. This gives the protein CASSYRTEYSPLHF.